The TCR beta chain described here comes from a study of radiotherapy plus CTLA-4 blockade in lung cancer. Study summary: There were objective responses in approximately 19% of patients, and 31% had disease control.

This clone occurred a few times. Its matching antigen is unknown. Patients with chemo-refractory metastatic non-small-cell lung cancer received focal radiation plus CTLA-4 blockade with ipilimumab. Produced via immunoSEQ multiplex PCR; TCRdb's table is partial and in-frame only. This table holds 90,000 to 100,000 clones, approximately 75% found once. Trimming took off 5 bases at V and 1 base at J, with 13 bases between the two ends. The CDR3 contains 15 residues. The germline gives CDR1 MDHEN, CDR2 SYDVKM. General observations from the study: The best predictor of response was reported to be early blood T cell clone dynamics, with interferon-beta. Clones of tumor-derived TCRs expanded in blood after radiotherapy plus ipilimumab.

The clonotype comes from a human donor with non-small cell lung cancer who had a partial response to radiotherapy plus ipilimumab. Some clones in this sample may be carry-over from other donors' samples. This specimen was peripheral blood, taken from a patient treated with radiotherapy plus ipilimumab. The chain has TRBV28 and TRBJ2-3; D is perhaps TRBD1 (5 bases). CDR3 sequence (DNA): TGTGCCAGCAGTGCCCACAGGCCCGGCACAGATACGCAGTATTTT. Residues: CASSAHRPGTDTQYF.